Below are 14 T cell receptor beta chains sequenced from a single sample in a study of tumor and adjacent non-tumor tissue in lung cancer. The library came from three nested PCR rounds adapted from ARM-PCR protocols. One entry per CDR3 protein results from TCRdb running MiXCR on the multiplex PCR reads. The sample carries roughly 200,000 distinct CDR3 sequences, over 55% recorded once. RNA was extracted from bulk tissue without any cell sorting. The source material was lung tumor tissue. These receptors came from a man aged 55 to 70 with non-small cell lung cancer.

The V gene is TRBV6-5, the J gene TRBJ1-1; no definite D call. The germline V and J ends were trimmed by 6 bases and 6 bases, with 17 bases remaining between them. The CDR3 length is 14 residues. CDR1 is MNHEY and CDR2 is SVGAGI in the germline V gene. Here the CDR3 DNA reads TGTGCCAGCAGACCCGTAAGACGGCGCTCTGAAGCTTTCTTT. Amino acid sequence: CASRPVRRRSEAFF.

This clonotype was observed once. The chain joins TRBV20-1 to TRBJ2-7, with D perhaps assigned TRBD1 or TRBD2 (6 bases each). This CDR3 comprises 14 residues. Germline V gene lookup returns CDR1 DFQATT and CDR2 SNEGSKA (reference sequence). This CDR3 reads CNDIPAQGRHEQYF. The CDR3 bases are TGCAATGATATACCGGCTCAGGGGAGGCACGAGCAGTACTTC.

This clonotype was counted a few times. A much larger clonotype is one base distant, so this may be a read error. The J gene is TRBJ2-1, the V gene TRBV12-3 or TRBV12-4; D tentatively reads TRBD1 or TRBD2 (5 bases each). V shed 10 bases and J shed 5 bases, with 15 bases lying between them. CDR3 length equals 13 residues. CDR3 protein: CATNSEGHNEQFF. In DNA form, the CDR3 reads TGTGCCACTAACAGCGAGGGACACAATGAGCAGTTCTTC.

On this clonotype itself: One junction end does not reproduce the germline sequence, and a read error may be involved. This chain links TRBV6-5 with TRBJ2-6, with D perhaps given as TRBD1 or TRBD2 (6 bases each). The CDR3 is 17 amino acids. Germline CDR1 MNHEY, CDR2 SVGAGI. The CDR3 loop is CASSLPGASSGANALTF. The CDR3 DNA sequence: TGTGCCAGCAGTTTACCGGGGGCCAGCTCTGGAGCCAACGCCCTGACTTTC.

This clonotype was picked up a small number of times. This may come from a read error, since a much larger clone is one base off. The chain carries TRBV11-2 and TRBJ1-2; D may be TRBD1 (6 bases). The germline V gene has CDR1 SGHAT and CDR2 FQNNGV. V shed 5 bases and J shed 4 bases, with 17 bases lying between them. This CDR3 has 15 amino acids. The DNA of the CDR3 is TGTGCCAGCAGCCCCGGGGAGGGGGTATGCTATGGCTACACCTTC. This gives the protein CASSPGEGVCYGYTF. The complete variable domain, with remaining parts taken from reference TRBV11-2 and TRBJ1-2, reads EAGVAQSPRYKIIEKRQSVAFWCNPISGHATLYWYQQILGQGPKLLIQFQNNGVVDDSQLPKDRFSAERLKGVDSTLKIQPAKLEDSAVYLCASSPGEGVCYGYTFGSGTRLTVV.

For this clonotype: At one end the junction does not follow the germline gene, possibly because of a read error. Written as DNA, the CDR3 is TGCGCCAGCAGTGAGCCAGGTAGCGGCTCAGAGACACAGTACTTC. The encoded protein is CASSEPGSGSETQYF. The chain has TRBV10-2 and TRBJ2-5, with D possibly being TRBD2 (6 bases). Germline loops: CDR1 WSHSY, CDR2 SAAADI. The CDR3 sequence is 15 residues long.

This rearrangement joins TRBV28 to TRBJ2-5; the match to TRBD1 covers 7 bases. The CDR3 covers 14 residues. Germline CDR1 and CDR2: MDHEN and SYDVKM. V trimming: 5 bases; J trimming: 5 bases; junction bases outside the gene matches: 8. The CDR3 bases are TGTGCCAGCAGTCTCCCAGACAGGGTCGAGACCCAGTACTTC. Translated, it gives CASSLPDRVETQYF.

Note on this clonotype: The junction departs from the called germline gene at one end, perhaps through a read error. V usage is TRBV11-2 and J usage is TRBJ2-7, with 10 bases aligning to TRBD2. Per the germline V gene, CDR1 is SGHAT and CDR2 is FQNNGV. This CDR3 comprises 17 residues. The CDR3: CASSSVELAGCGYEQYF. The DNA for the CDR3 is TGTGCCAGTAGCTCCGTGGAACTAGCGGGGTGTGGCTACGAGCAGTACTTC.

About this clonotype: The junction departs from germline at one end; a sequencing error may be responsible. The chain uses TRBV5-6 and TRBJ1-5, with D tentatively TRBD1 (5 bases). The CDR3 is 15 amino acids. CDR1 and CDR2 from the germline V gene are SGHDT and YYEEEE. The CDR3 loop reads CASILSQGLIVTQHF. The CDR3 DNA sequence: TGTGCAAGCATCTTGTCCCAGGGCCTCATCGTAACCCAGCATTTT.

On this clonotype itself: One junction end disagrees with the germline gene, perhaps due to a read error. V usage is TRBV11-1 and J usage is TRBJ2-1; 11 bases match TRBD2. The germline V gene encodes CDR1 SGHAT and CDR2 FQDESV (reference sequence). CDR3 length equals 17 residues. CDR3 sequence: CASSLSLLAGGNNEQFF. The CDR3, as DNA: TGTGCTAGCAGCTTATCTCTGCTAGCGGGAGGCAACAACGAGCAGTTCTTC.

Notes on this clonotype: The CDR3 ends on some other residue instead of the conserved phenylalanine or tryptophan, so this is likely a read error. The chain is built from TRBV12-3 or TRBV12-4 and TRBJ2-5; D may correspond to TRBD1 or TRBD2 (5 bases each). Trimming removed 6 bases from V and 5 bases from J, with 19 bases in between. The CDR3 spans 15 residues. The CDR3 is CASRRDPPNTETQYV. The CDR3 DNA is TGTGCCAGCAGACGGGACCCCCCAAACACGGAGACCCAGTACGTC.

This chain uses TRBV28 with TRBJ1-5; possible D gene TRBD1, 6 bases. Looked up from germline, CDR1 is MDHEN and CDR2 is SYDVKM. The CDR3 extends over 15 amino acids. Between the trimmed V and J ends, which lost 7 bases and 7 bases, there was a span of 20 bases. CDR3: CASTSARAGEQPQHF. In DNA form, the CDR3 reads TGTGCCAGCACCTCAGCGCGAGCAGGGGAGCAGCCCCAGCATTTT.

Note on this clonotype: One base away lies a much larger clone, so this may be a sequencing read error. This chain connects TRBV20-1 to TRBJ2-7, with D possibly matching TRBD2 (7 bases). This CDR3 region has 17 residues. From germline, CDR1 is DFQATT and CDR2 SNEGSKA (reference sequence). CDR3 sequence: CSARDRRGGTSSYEEYF. The CDR3 DNA is TGCAGTGCTAGAGATCGGAGGGGGGGCACAAGCTCCTACGAGGAGTACTTC.

A note on this clonotype: A much larger clonotype is one base distant, so this may be a read error. This chain joins TRBV29-1 and TRBJ1-1; D not certain. Germline V gene lookup returns CDR1 SQVTM and CDR2 ANQGSEA. This CDR3 spans 10 amino acids. The CDR3 region has the DNA TGCATCGTTGGGCTCACTGAAGCTTTCTTT. This translates into CIVGLTEAFF.